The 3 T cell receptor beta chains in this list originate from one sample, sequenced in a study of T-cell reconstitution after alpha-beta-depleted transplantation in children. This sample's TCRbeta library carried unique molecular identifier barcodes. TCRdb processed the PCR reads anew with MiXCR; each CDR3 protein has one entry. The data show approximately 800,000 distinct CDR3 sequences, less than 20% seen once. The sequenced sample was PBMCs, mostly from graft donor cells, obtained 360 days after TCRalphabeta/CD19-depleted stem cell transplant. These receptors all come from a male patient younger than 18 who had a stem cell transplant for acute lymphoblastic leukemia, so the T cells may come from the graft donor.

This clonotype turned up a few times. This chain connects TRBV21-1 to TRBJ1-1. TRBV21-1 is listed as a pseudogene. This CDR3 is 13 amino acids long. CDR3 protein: CAASGPGNTEAFF. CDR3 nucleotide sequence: TGTGCCGCCTCTGGACCTGGGAACACTGAAGCTTTCTTT.

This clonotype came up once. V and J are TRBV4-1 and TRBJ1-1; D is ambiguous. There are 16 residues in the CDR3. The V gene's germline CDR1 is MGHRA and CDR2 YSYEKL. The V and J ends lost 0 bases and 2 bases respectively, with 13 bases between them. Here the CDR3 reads CASSQDRLGINTEAFF. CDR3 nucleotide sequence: TGCGCCAGCAGCCAAGATCGCCTGGGAATCAACACTGAAGCTTTCTTT.

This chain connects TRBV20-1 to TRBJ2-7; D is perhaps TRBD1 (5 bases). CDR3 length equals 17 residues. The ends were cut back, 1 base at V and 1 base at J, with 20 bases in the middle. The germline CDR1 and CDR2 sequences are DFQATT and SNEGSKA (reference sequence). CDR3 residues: CSARGALLQVFSYEQYF. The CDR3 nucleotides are TGCAGTGCTAGAGGGGCCTTATTACAGGTCTTTTCCTACGAGCAGTACTTC.